The 29 T cell receptor beta chains reported below all come from one sample, sequenced in a study of prognosis after radiotherapy for stage I lung cancer (dated by TCRdb to the early 2020s). Sequencing took place on an Illumina HiSeq 3000. The TCR beta CDR3 region was amplified from genomic DNA by two rounds of multiplex PCR. The first PCR round used primers specific to each TRBV and TRBJ gene, with sequences filed in Chinese patent CN105087789A. The raw public data were reprocessed by TCRdb itself: fastp quality trimming at Q25, MiXCR clonotype calling, in-frame beta chains only. Rows with one shared CDR3 protein collapse into an entry with the most common genes and DNA. Within this sample are 11,000 to 15,000 distinct CDR3 sequences, with roughly a third of them counted one time only. In total, the top ten clones hold 41% of the sample. The sample in question was PBMCs, obtained before or after stereotactic body radiation therapy (not recorded which). Every receptor here comes from a donor of 50 years or more with non-small cell lung cancer.

As regards this clonotype: The junction shows a germline mismatch at one end, possibly a read error. The chain uses TRBV6-2 or TRBV6-3 and TRBJ2-7, with 10 bases identical to TRBD2. The CDR3 spans 15 residues. Per germline, CDR1 MNHEY and CDR2 SVGEGT. DNA for the CDR3: TGTGCCAGCATCCCTGTACTAGCGGGGTCCTACGAGCAGTACTTT. This sequence encodes CASIPVLAGSYEQYF.

Regarding this clonotype: This is likely an artifact of a read error, given a far larger clone one base away. The chain joins TRBV7-9 to TRBJ1-1; maybe TRBD1 (5 bases). Per germline, CDR1 SEHNR and CDR2 FQNEAQ (reference sequence). This CDR3 is built from 13 residues. CDR3: CASRGTVNNEAFF. The DNA of the CDR3 is TGTGCCAGCCGGGGGACGGTGAACAATGAAGCTTTCTTT.

Comments on this clonotype: At one end, the junction sequence differs from germline, possibly due to a read error. The chain is built from TRBV7-2 and TRBJ1-5; 8 bases line up with TRBD1. The germline V gene encodes CDR1 SGHTA and CDR2 FQGNSA. The CDR3 has 14 residues. The CDR3 DNA reads TGTGCCAGCAGCCGGACAGGGAGCAACCAGCCCCATCATTTT. Amino acids: CASSRTGSNQPHHF.

Ten or more counts support this clonotype. This chain connects TRBV28 to TRBJ1-4; TRBD1 is a possible D gene (5 bases). This CDR3 has 17 amino acids. V lost 3 bases, J lost 3 bases, and 17 bases lay in between. Germline-derived CDR1 and CDR2 are MDHEN and SYDVKM. CDR3 amino acids: CASSLSGEVGANEKLFF. CDR3 bases: TGTGCCAGCAGTTTGTCGGGGGAGGTGGGAGCTAATGAAAAACTGTTTTTT.

This clonotype was picked up many times. The chain combines TRBV28 with TRBJ1-2, with TRBD1 identical over 9 bases. The V gene's germline CDR1 is MDHEN and CDR2 SYDVKM. The CDR3 consists of 13 residues. The ends lost 6 bases at V and 6 bases at J; junction bases unmatched: 5. The CDR3 DNA follows: TGTGCCAGCAGAATACAGGGGGCCAATGGCTACACCTTC. It is translated as CASRIQGANGYTF.

As for this clonotype: Its ends do not fully match the called genes, so a read error is possible. The V call is TRBV28, the J call TRBJ1-5, with D unresolved. The CDR3 length is 14 residues. Germline V gene sequence: CDR1 MDHEN, CDR2 SYDVKM. Written as DNA, the CDR3 is TGTGCCAGCAGTTTTCGGGAACGCTGTCAGCCCCAACATTTT. Its translation: CASSFRERCQPQHF.

This clonotype was recorded at least ten times. The chain recombines TRBV20-1 with TRBJ1-1, with 10 bases matching TRBD1. With 3 bases clipped from V and 3 bases from J, the junction kept 4 bases outside the gene matches. The V gene's germline CDR1 is DFQATT and CDR2 SNEGSKA (reference sequence). The CDR3 spans 14 residues. CDR3 DNA: TGCAGTGCTAGGGCCGGGACAGGGGACACTGAAGCTTTCTTT. Its translation: CSARAGTGDTEAFF.

This rearrangement joins TRBV28 to TRBJ2-5; D not resolved. V dropped 6 bases and J dropped 2 bases, with 22 bases sitting between them. Germline V gene lookup returns CDR1 MDHEN and CDR2 SYDVKM. CDR3 length: 17 residues. CDR3 sequence reads: CASRPATFGRVQETQYF. The CDR3 DNA follows: TGTGCCAGCAGACCGGCGACTTTTGGGCGCGTACAAGAGACCCAGTACTTC.

Of note for this clonotype: Germline and junction disagree at one end, which may indicate a read error. The gene calls are TRBV20-1 and TRBJ2-7; 7 positions match TRBD2. The CDR3 loop spans 14 amino acids. Germline lookup yields CDR1 DFQATT and CDR2 SNEGSKA (reference sequence). The CDR3 region is CSARGGRETYEQYF. CDR3 in DNA: TGCAGTGCAAGAGGTGGGAGGGAGACCTACGAGCAGTACTTC.

This clonotype was picked up many times. This sequence joins TRBV9 and TRBJ2-5, with TRBD2 identical over 16 bases. CDR3 length equals 17 residues. The V gene's germline CDR1 is SGDLS and CDR2 YYNGEE. V trimming: 2 bases; J trimming: 5 bases; junction bases outside the gene matches: 6. This CDR3 reads CASSVGTSGGARETQYF. CDR3 sequence (DNA): TGTGCCAGCAGCGTTGGGACTAGCGGGGGGGCACGTGAGACCCAGTACTTC.

This clonotype was seen repeatedly, ten times or more. The chain is built from TRBV2 and TRBJ2-5; TRBD1 aligns across 9 bases. Trimming took 4 bases from V and 5 from J; bases not matched to a gene: 5. Per germline, CDR1 SNHLY and CDR2 FYNNEI. The CDR3 has 14 amino acids. The CDR3 region has the DNA TGTGCCAGCAGTGCCGGGACAGGGACTGAGACCCAGTACTTC. This translates into CASSAGTGTETQYF.

The table lists this clonotype with many counts. This chain links TRBV20-1 with TRBJ2-2, with 13 bases fitting TRBD2. The CDR3 totals 16 residues. The germline V gene encodes CDR1 DFQATT and CDR2 SNEGSKA (reference sequence). J was trimmed by 6 bases and V by 1 base; bases with no gene match: 5. CDR3 bases: TGCAGTGCTAGAGTGAGGACTAGCGGGAGTTCCGGGGAGCTGTTTTTT. Protein: CSARVRTSGSSGELFF.

This clonotype was seen at least ten times. The rearrangement joins TRBV6-5 to TRBJ1-3; D unclear. This CDR3 is built from 15 residues. Trimming left V 1 base short and J 2 bases short, with 9 bases between. CDR1 is MNHEY and CDR2 is SVGAGI in the germline V gene. The DNA for the CDR3 is TGTGCCAGCAGTTACTATCAGTACCCTGGAAACACCATATATTTT. It encodes CASSYYQYPGNTIYF.

In the case of this clonotype: A much larger clone lies a single base off, so this may be a read error. J is TRBJ1-5 and V is TRBV18; no reliable D call. Germline V CDR1 and CDR2: KGHSH, LQKENI. This CDR3 is 16 amino acids long. CDR3 residues: CASSPIGFRSNLPQHF. The CDR3 DNA reads TGTGCCAGCTCCCCAATCGGGTTCCGTAGCAATCTGCCCCAGCATTTT.

This clonotype was detected many times. The rearrangement uses TRBV5-1 and TRBJ2-7, with a tentative D call TRBD2 (6 bases). CDR1 SGHRS and CDR2 YFSETQ come from the germline V gene. Trimming took off 4 bases at V and 1 base at J, with 12 bases between the two ends. The CDR3 is 14 residues long. The CDR3 bases are TGCGCCAGCAGCGAATTCGGGGGATCCTACGAGCAGTACTTC. Its protein product is CASSEFGGSYEQYF. Combining the CDR3 with reference TRBV5-1 and TRBJ2-7 gives the whole variable domain KAGVTQTPRYLIKTRGQQVTLSCSPISGHRSVSWYQQTPGQGLQFLFEYFSETQRNKGNFPGRFSGRQFSNSRSEMNVSTLELGDSALYLCASSEFGGSYEQYFGPGTRLTVT.

This clonotype was seen many times. The chain joins TRBV4-1 to TRBJ1-1; D gene uncertain. Per germline, CDR1 MGHRA and CDR2 YSYEKL. The ends were cut back, 1 base at V and 0 bases at J, with 6 bases in the middle. The CDR3 extends over 14 amino acids. The CDR3 sequence is CASSQAPLNTEAFF. CDR3 in DNA: TGCGCCAGCAGCCAAGCTCCCCTGAACACTGAAGCTTTCTTT.

This chain connects TRBV28 to TRBJ1-2; no clear D gene. Germline-derived CDR1 and CDR2 are MDHEN and SYDVKM. Trimming removed 5 bases from V and 4 bases from J, with 14 bases in between. The CDR3 is 14 amino acids. The CDR3 spells CASSTQVPCYGYTF. For the CDR3, the DNA is TGTGCCAGCAGTACCCAGGTGCCCTGCTATGGCTACACCTTC.

By sample fraction, this clonotype is medium-sized. The chain uses TRBV28 and TRBJ2-7; D ambiguous. The germline V gene encodes CDR1 MDHEN and CDR2 SYDVKM. The CDR3 is made up of 12 amino acids. The germline V and J ends were trimmed by 3 bases and 2 bases, with 5 bases remaining between them. The chain's CDR3 is CASSFAPYEQYF. The CDR3 DNA is TGTGCCAGCAGTTTTGCCCCCTACGAGCAGTACTTC.

This clonotype occurred many times. This rearrangement joins TRBV7-9 to TRBJ2-7; TRBD2 might be the D (5 bases). Per the germline V gene, CDR1 is SEHNR and CDR2 is FQNEAQ (reference sequence). V was clipped by 5 bases and J by 2 bases, with 13 bases between them. The CDR3 totals 14 residues. This CDR3 reads CASSGAGSTYEQYF. The CDR3 DNA follows: TGTGCCAGCAGCGGTGCGGGCTCTACCTACGAGCAGTACTTC.

This clonotype was counted many times. The V and J genes are TRBV7-9 and TRBJ2-2; 7 bases agree with TRBD1. V shed 3 bases and J 8 bases; nucleotides not matched to a gene: 15. Germline CDR1 SEHNR, CDR2 FQNEAQ (reference sequence). This CDR3 has 17 residues. The CDR3 is CASSFNLGTASLGELFF. Written as DNA, the CDR3 is TGTGCCAGCAGCTTTAATCTTGGGACAGCCTCTTTAGGGGAGCTGTTTTTT.

This clonotype appeared many times. V usage is TRBV20-1 and J usage is TRBJ1-1; 7 bases fit TRBD1. Germline V gives CDR1 DFQATT, CDR2 SNEGSKA (reference sequence). The J segment lost 1 base and the V segment lost 3 bases, leaving 8 bases of the junction unmatched. This CDR3 is 15 amino acids long. The DNA for the CDR3 is TGCAGTGCTAGTGGCGTCGGGACAGCGAACACTGAAGCTTTCTTT. As protein: CSASGVGTANTEAFF.

The chain is built from TRBV12-3 or TRBV12-4 and TRBJ1-5; D unclear. The CDR3 length is 12 residues. Trimming removed 5 bases at V and 6 bases at J, with 8 bases between. As DNA, the CDR3 is TGTGCCAGCAGTCCCTATCTTCAGCCCCAGCATTTT. Its protein is CASSPYLQPQHF.

This clonotype is medium-sized in the sample. The chain links TRBV28 to TRBJ1-2; possibly TRBD1 for D (5 bases). The V gene lost 0 bases and the J gene lost 7 bases, with 12 bases spanning the gap. The CDR3 has 14 residues. Per the germline V gene, CDR1 is MDHEN and CDR2 is SYDVKM. The CDR3 region is CASSLWGDAAGYTF. CDR3 nucleotide sequence: TGTGCCAGCAGTTTATGGGGGGATGCTGCTGGCTACACCTTC.

This clonotype occurred many times. The rearrangement joins TRBV10-3 to TRBJ2-1; the D call may be TRBD1 or TRBD2 (5 bases each). Looked up from germline, CDR1 is ENHRY and CDR2 is SYGVKD. V was pared by 9 bases and J by 3 bases, with 18 bases between. The CDR3 is 15 residues long. CDR3 region: CAISLGAGNYNEQFF. The CDR3 nucleotides are TGTGCCATTTCCCTAGGGGCGGGCAACTACAATGAGCAGTTCTTC.

The sample holds many counts of this clonotype. The chain links TRBV27 to TRBJ1-1; 7 bases agree with TRBD1. V was pared by 6 bases and J by 5 bases, with 15 bases of the junction left unmatched. From germline, CDR1 is MNHEY and CDR2 SMNVEV (reference sequence). The CDR3 loop spans 16 amino acids. The CDR3 bases are TGTGCCAGCAGCTCCTCCTACCAGGGGGGGGGGACTGAAGCTTTCTTT. This translates into CASSSSYQGGGTEAFF.

This clonotype is deemed medium-sized (0.01 to 0.1%). The V and J genes are TRBV5-1 and TRBJ1-4; TRBD1 is a possible D gene (6 bases). The CDR3 spans 17 residues. Germline values: CDR1 SGHRS, CDR2 YFSETQ. V was pared by 4 bases and J by 4 bases, with 20 bases between. As DNA, the CDR3 is TGCGCCAGCAGCCCTAGAGGGGGAGAGGATGTTAATGAAAAACTGTTTTTT. It translates to CASSPRGGEDVNEKLFF.

The J gene is TRBJ2-2, the V gene TRBV11-3; 13 bases fit TRBD2. V was clipped by 2 bases and J by 10 bases; unmatched bases: 7. CDR1 and CDR2 (germline): SGHNT, YENEEA. The CDR3 spans 16 residues. The CDR3 bases are TGTGCCAGCAGCTTATACGGACTAGCGGGGGCCCTGGAGCTGTTTTTT. Encoded protein: CASSLYGLAGALELFF. Full variable domain (rest looked up from reference TRBV11-3 and TRBJ2-2): EAGVVQSPRYKIIEKKQPVAFWCNPISGHNTLYWYLQNLGQGPELLIRYENEEAVDDSQLPKDRFSAERLKGVDSTLKIQPAELGDSAVYLCASSLYGLAGALELFFGEGSRLTVL.

This clonotype has at least ten counts. The CDR3 spells CASSIGWGYEQYF. In nucleotides, the CDR3 is TGTGCCAGTAGTATTGGGTGGGGCTACGAGCAGTACTTC. V and J are TRBV19 and TRBJ2-7, with no clear D. The CDR3 covers 13 residues. Germline-derived CDR1 and CDR2 are LNHDA and SQIVND (reference sequence). V was pared by 3 bases and J by 3 bases, with 9 bases between.

As for this clonotype: A read error may be the cause here, since a much bigger clone is one base away. The genes are TRBV20-1 and TRBJ2-5; TRBD2 matches 9 bases. This CDR3 spans 13 amino acids. Germline V gene lookup returns CDR1 DFQATT and CDR2 SNEGSKA (reference sequence). CDR3 sequence (DNA): TGCAGTGCTAAGGAAGACGGAGCGGGAGGCACAGACTTC. Its protein is CSAKEDGAGGTDF.